This is a list of T cell receptor beta chains from one sample in a study of cytomegalovirus exposure and HLA in healthy donors. Profiled with immunoSEQ multiplex PCR; TCRdb holds only in-frame clones, not every one. The table lists 41,000 or so clones, with more than 5.5% in the top ten. The sample taken for sequencing was PBMCs. These receptor sequences come from a man aged 30 to 39 in good health and CMV-seronegative. Both conserved end residues are part of each CDR3. A D gene is named only where the DNA matches it firmly.

j_call | v_call | cdr3_length | d_call | cdr3_nt | cdr3_aa
TRBJ2-5 | TRBV4-3 | 15 | NA | TGCGCCAGCAGCCAAGATCTTCAGGTATGGGAGACCCAGTACTTC | CASSQDLQVWETQYF
TRBJ2-7 | TRBV4-3 | 15 | NA | TGCGCCAGCAGCCAAGATAGAGGTTATGACTACGAGCAGTACTTC | CASSQDRGYDYEQYF
TRBJ2-2 | TRBV6-4 | 15 | TRBD1 | TGTGCCAGCAGCCTCGACAGGGGGAACACCGGGGAGCTGTTTTTT | CASSLDRGNTGELFF
TRBJ1-5 | TRBV6-5 | 14 | NA | TGTGCCAGCAGGATCGCCGGGAGCAATCAGCCCCAGCATTTT | CASRIAGSNQPQHF
TRBJ1-6 | TRBV4-1 | 16 | NA | TGCGCCAGCAGCCCACCCCCGGCCAGGGGCGTGGATCCCCTCCACTTT | CASSPPPARGVDPLHF
TRBJ1-1 | TRBV9 | 16 | TRBD1 | TGTGCCAGCAGCGTAGAGGGACAGGGAATAAACACTGAAGCTTTCTTT | CASSVEGQGINTEAFF
TRBJ2-5 | TRBV2 | 13 | NA | TGTGGCAGCAGTTTAGGAATGAGGGAAAACCAGTACTTC | CGSSLGMRENQYF
TRBJ2-7 | TRBV4-1 | 15 | TRBD2 | TGCGCCAGCAGCCAAGAAGGAACTAGCGGTTACGAGCAGTACTTC | CASSQEGTSGYEQYF
TRBJ1-2 | TRBV7-9 | 14 | TRBD1 | TGTGCCAGCAGCCCACCCGACAGGGCCTATGGCTACACCTTC | CASSPPDRAYGYTF
TRBJ2-2 | TRBV6-4 | 14 | NA | TGTGCCAGCAGTGACTCGAGTAACACCGGGGAGCTGTTTTTT | CASSDSSNTGELFF
TRBJ2-7 | TRBV14 | 16 | TRBD1 | TGTGCCAGCAGCCCCCGAGTTGGGACAGGGACCTACGAGCAGTACTTC | CASSPRVGTGTYEQYF
TRBJ1-2 | TRBV7-9 | 10 | NA | TGTGCCAGCAGGACAGTGGACTACACCTTC | CASRTVDYTF
TRBJ2-7 | TRBV5-6 | 15 | TRBD1 | TGTGCCAGCAGCTTGTTAGGGCCAGGGGGCTACGAGCAGTACTTC | CASSLLGPGGYEQYF
TRBJ1-1 | TRBV11-1 | 11 | NA | TGTGCCAGCAGCCCCGGGTATCCAGCTTTCTTT | CASSPGYPAFF
TRBJ1-1 | TRBV5-1 | 14 | NA | TGCGCCAGCAGCTTTGGAGGGGAGAACACTGAAGCTTTCTTT | CASSFGGENTEAFF
TRBJ1-4 | TRBV5-1 | 15 | NA | TGCGCCAGCAGCTTGGGCCCAGGCTCTAATGAAAAACTGTTTTTT | CASSLGPGSNEKLFF
TRBJ1-3 | TRBV9 | 13 | NA | TGTGCCAGCAGCCCGCGTCCCGCGAACACCATATATTTT | CASSPRPANTIYF
TRBJ1-5 | TRBV9 | 14 | NA | TGTGCCAGCAGCGTAGGACAGTACAATCAGCCCCAGCATTTT | CASSVGQYNQPQHF
TRBJ2-7 | TRBV27 | 14 | NA | TGTGCCAGCGCTAACGAGGCCCACAGGGCCGAGCAGTACTTC | CASANEAHRAEQYF
TRBJ1-1 | TRBV27 | 14 | TRBD1 | TGTGCCAGCAGTCAGAGGGGGCTCAACACTGAAGCTTTCTTT | CASSQRGLNTEAFF
TRBJ1-1 | TRBV11-2 | 13 | NA | TGTGCCAGCAGTCCCAGGGGTAACCCTGAAGCTTTCTTT | CASSPRGNPEAFF
TRBJ2-3 | TRBV13 | 17 | NA | TGTGCCAGCAGCGTGGCCGTGGCGGGGGCTAGCACAGATACGCAGTATTTT | CASSVAVAGASTDTQYF
TRBJ1-1 | TRBV7-2 | 14 | NA | TGTGCCAGCAGCTTAGGACTGGGCGGGACTGAAGCTTTCTTT | CASSLGLGGTEAFF
TRBJ2-7 | TRBV4-1 | 15 | TRBD2 | TGCGCCAGCAGCCAGACTAGCGGAGGTAATTACGAGCAGTACTTC | CASSQTSGGNYEQYF
TRBJ2-2 | TRBV4-2 | 16 | NA | TGTGCCAGCAGCCAAGAACCGGGACTGAACACCGGGGAGCTGTTTTTT | CASSQEPGLNTGELFF
TRBJ1-4 | TRBV25-1 | 14 | NA | TGTGCCAGCAGTAAGGAGGGGTATAATGAAAAACTGTTTTTT | CASSKEGYNEKLFF
TRBJ2-7 | TRBV25-1 | 13 | TRBD1 | TGTGCCACCTCCGGGACAGGGTATCACGAGCAGTACTTC | CATSGTGYHEQYF
TRBJ2-2 | TRBV4-3 | 13 | NA | TGCGCCAGCAGCCTATATCCCGCCGGGGAGCTGTTTTTT | CASSLYPAGELFF
TRBJ2-5 | TRBV5-1 | 13 | NA | TGCGCCAGCAGCGACTCCTTAGCGGAGACCCAGTACTTC | CASSDSLAETQYF
TRBJ1-1 | TRBV6-4 | 14 | TRBD1 | TGTGCCAGCAGGGACAGGGGAACGAACACTGAAGCTTTCTTT | CASRDRGTNTEAFF
TRBJ1-2 | TRBV5-5 | 15 | NA | TGTGCCAGCAGCCCGCAGGGGCTGGAGAGGTCTGGCTACACCTTC | CASSPQGLERSGYTF
TRBJ2-1 | TRBV6-5 | 15 | TRBD2 | TGTGCCAGCAGTTACTCGAACCGGGAGGGCAATGAGCAGTTCTTC | CASSYSNREGNEQFF
TRBJ1-1 | TRBV19 | 18 | NA | TGTGCCAGTACCCAACCAGGGGTTATCAGAGCATCGAACACTGAAGATTTCTTT | CASTQPGVIRASNTEDFF
TRBJ2-1 | TRBV5-6 | 15 | TRBD1 | TGTGCCAGCAAGCCCCTTGTGGACAGGGTAGCTGAGCAGTTCTTC | CASKPLVDRVAEQFF
TRBJ1-4 | TRBV7-8 | 15 | TRBD1 | TGTGCCAGCAGCTTGGGTCGACAGGGACGTGAAAAACTGTTTTTT | CASSLGRQGREKLFF
TRBJ1-5 | TRBV7-2 | 15 | NA | TGTGCCAGCAGCATTACGGACTCCTACCCTCAGCTCCAGCATTTT | CASSITDSYPQLQHF
TRBJ2-3 | TRBV12-5 | 15 | TRBD1 | TGTGCTAGTGGTTTGGGGACAGGGTGGCCAGATACGCAGTATTTT | CASGLGTGWPDTQYF